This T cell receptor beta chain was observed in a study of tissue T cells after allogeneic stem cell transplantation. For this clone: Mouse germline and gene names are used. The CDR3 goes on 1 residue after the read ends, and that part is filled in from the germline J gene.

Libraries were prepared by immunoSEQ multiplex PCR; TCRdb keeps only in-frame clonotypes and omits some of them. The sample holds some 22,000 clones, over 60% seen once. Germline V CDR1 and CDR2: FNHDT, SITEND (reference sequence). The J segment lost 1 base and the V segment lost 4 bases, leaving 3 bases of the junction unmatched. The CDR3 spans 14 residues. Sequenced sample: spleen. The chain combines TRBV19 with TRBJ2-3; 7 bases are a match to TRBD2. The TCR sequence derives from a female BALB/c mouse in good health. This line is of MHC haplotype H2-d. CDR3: CASSFLGGAETLYF. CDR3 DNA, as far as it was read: TGTGCCAGCAGTTTTCTGGGGGGTGCAGAAACGCTGTAT.